What follows is one T cell receptor beta chain and its context. Antigen specificity is unknown. The data stem from a study of graft-versus-host responses after intestinal transplantation. Study summary: Each recipient received a multivisceral, liver-intestinal, or isolated intestinal graft. All of the recipients had induction that used anti-thymocyte globulin, then tacrolimus and steroids for 2 to 3 years. Study conclusions and caveats: Early after transplant, HvG declines were associated with peak levels of circulating GvH clones.

Measured with immunoSEQ multiplex PCR; TCRdb has only the in-frame clones, and not every one. The top ten clones hold around 3.2% of a sample with tens of thousands of clones, 80% to 85% of them seen once. CDR1 and CDR2 (germline): SGDLS, YYNGEE. The V end lost 3 bases, the J end lost 8 bases, and 17 bases lay between the germline ends. This CDR3 has 15 residues. This specimen was PBMCs, taken approximately 1,000 days after transplant. The source is a human patient who received an intestinal transplant, so some T cells may come from the graft donor. This chain connects TRBV9 to TRBJ1-4; D ambiguous. The CDR3 region has the DNA TGTGCCAGCAGCGCGCAACCGGTGGCAGGAGAAAAACTGTTTTTT. Its protein is CASSAQPVAGEKLFF. The entire variable domain, with the rest obtained from reference TRBV9 and TRBJ1-4, is as follows: DSGVTQTPKHLITATGQRVTLRCSPRSGDLSVYWYQQSLDQGLQFLIQYYNGEERAKGNILERFSAQQFPDLHSELNLSSLELGDSALYFCASSAQPVAGEKLFFGSGTQLSVL.